This T cell receptor (beta chain) was found in a study of CD4+ T cells in melanoma. The study, taken as a whole, reports: In melanoma, neoantigen-specific CD4+ T cells reportedly differed in differentiation state. CD8+ T cell, macrophage and B cell function reportedly correlated with neoantigen-specific CD4+ T cells.

Assay used: immunoSEQ multiplex PCR; TCRdb lists only in-frame clones, some missing. The data hold about 20,000 clones, with 83% observed a single time. Trimming took 2 bases from V and 9 from J; bases not matched to a gene: 15. CDR1 is SGHNT, CDR2 YYREEE, per germline (reference sequence). The length of the CDR3 is 16 residues. For this clone: Its antigen remains unknown.

V gene TRBV5-4 combines with J gene TRBJ2-3; 7 bases are a match to TRBD2. The source material was cells from a culture (not recorded whether cultured in vitro). The clonotype originates from a human donor with melanoma. The chain's CDR3 is CASSFDTGNSGGTQYF. The CDR3 DNA is TGTGCCAGCAGCTTCGACACCGGGAATTCGGGAGGCACGCAGTATTTT.